This TCR beta chain was sequenced in a study of T cell repertoires in cytomegalovirus infection. Study summary: Used in the study were CMV epitopes, some recently identified and HLA-C-restricted, others well-studied and HLA-B-restricted. Public TCR beta signatures were indicative of both CMV infection and a matching HLA type.

The study's findings and limits: People with CMV and the relevant HLA were identified by cumulative public TCR beta family frequency. In two of eight donors, the top clonotype was HLA-C-restricted CMV-specific.

On this clonotype: Its matching antigen is unknown.

TCRdb re-called the reads with MiXCR, one entry per CDR3 protein. This table has 360,000 or so distinct CDR3 sequences, roughly 34% appearing once. The CDR3 covers 14 residues. Germline lookup yields CDR1 SGHDT and CDR2 YYEEEE. V was shortened by 4 bases and J by 4 bases, with 14 bases between the two germline ends. V usage is TRBV5-6 and J usage is TRBJ2-5; D possibly corresponds to TRBD1 (5 bases). The source material was cultured PBMCs, sampled from culture after CMV antigen stimulation. This sequence was found in a human donor in good health (CMV status not recorded). Some clones in this sample may be carry-over from other donors' samples. The CDR3 spells CASSHRQIGETQYF. DNA for the CDR3: TGTGCCAGCAGCCATAGACAGATCGGAGAGACCCAGTACTTC.